This passage covers 28 T cell receptor beta chains from one sample sequenced in a study of T-cell memory formation after mild COVID-19 (dated by TCRdb to the early 2020s). The library was made by 5' RACE. TCRdb records Illumina NovaSeq 6000 as the sequencer. TCRdb's own reprocessing of the public reads used fastp at Q25 and MiXCR and kept productive beta chains. For every CDR3 protein sequence, its rows merge into one entry that carries the most common genes and DNA. For this sample there are roughly 110,000 distinct CDR3 sequences; around an eighth appear just once. The top ten constitute around 25% of the sample. The sequenced material came from PBMCs or a T cell subset sorted from them (not recorded which). The receptor source for this set is an adult woman who had mild COVID-19 (a few samples of this study predate the infection). The sample titles of this study are shuffled in the database, so cell type and time point are left out; the donor was told from shared clones.

This clonotype has ten or more counts. The chain combines TRBV4-3 with TRBJ2-1; TRBD2 aligns across 9 bases. The V and J ends lost 0 bases and 7 bases, in that order; junction bases with no gene match: 7. This CDR3 is 16 amino acids long. Germline assignment: CDR1 LGHNA and CDR2 YSLEER. The CDR3 spells CASSQDRAGGINEQFF. DNA for the CDR3: TGCGCCAGCAGCCAAGACCGAGCGGGAGGAATAAATGAGCAGTTCTTC.

This chain links TRBV29-1 with TRBJ1-1, with TRBD1 as a possible D gene (5 bases). Trimming took off 5 bases at V and 4 bases at J, with 11 bases between the two ends. In germline, CDR1 is SQVTM, CDR2 ANQGSEA. The length of the CDR3 is 12 residues. CDR3 sequence: CSVSGYGTEAFF. The CDR3 region has the DNA TGCAGCGTTTCAGGGTATGGCACTGAAGCTTTCTTT.

The chain recombines TRBV29-1 with TRBJ2-7; D remains unclear. Germline CDR1 reads SQVTM; CDR2 reads ANQGSEA. The CDR3 runs 15 residues. V was trimmed by 7 bases and J by 3 bases, leaving 22 bases between them. This chain's CDR3 is CSASQGWDYNYEQYF. CDR3 bases: TGCAGCGCGAGCCAAGGGTGGGATTATAACTACGAGCAGTACTTC.

The V gene is TRBV2, the J gene TRBJ2-7, with TRBD2 as a possible D gene (6 bases). Trimming stripped 7 bases from V and 2 bases from J, with 12 bases between. The CDR3 is 13 amino acids. The germline V gene has CDR1 SNHLY and CDR2 FYNNEI. For the CDR3, the DNA is TGTGCCAGCATGTACGGGGGTACCTACGAGCAGTACTTC. Its protein product is CASMYGGTYEQYF. Variable domain in full (rest from reference TRBV2 and TRBJ2-7): EPEVTQTPSHQVTQMGQEVILRCVPISNHLYFYWYRQILGQKVEFLVSFYNNEISEKSEIFDDQFSVERPDGSNFTLKIRSTKLEDSAMYFCASMYGGTYEQYFGPGTRLTVT.

This clonotype is labeled medium-sized. The chain is built from TRBV5-1 and TRBJ2-7; 10 nucleotides line up with TRBD1. V shed 4 bases and J 7 bases; nucleotides not matched to a gene: 8. CDR1 and CDR2 (germline): SGHRS, YFSETQ. This CDR3 comprises 14 residues. CDR3 coding DNA: TGCGCCAGCAGCCCCACGACAGGGGGCGAGGAGCAGTACTTC. Translating gives CASSPTTGGEEQYF. Drawing the rest from reference TRBV5-1 and TRBJ2-7, the complete variable domain is KAGVTQTPRYLIKTRGQQVTLSCSPISGHRSVSWYQQTPGQGLQFLFEYFSETQRNKGNFPGRFSGRQFSNSRSEMNVSTLELGDSALYLCASSPTTGGEEQYFGPGTRLTVT.

In this sample, this clonotype turned up a few times. The CDR3 bases are TGTGCCAGCAGCTTACCTACCCTGGGGGTCCTTACCAATGAGCAGTTCTTC. Translation gives CASSLPTLGVLTNEQFF. The rearrangement joins TRBV7-9 to TRBJ2-1; D is perhaps TRBD1 or TRBD2 (5 bases each). The CDR3 is made up of 17 amino acids. The V end lost 2 bases, the J end lost 6 bases, and 20 bases lay between the germline ends. Looked up from germline, CDR1 is SEHNR and CDR2 is FQNEAQ (reference sequence).

This CDR3 is CASNPGAGEQYF. Here the CDR3 DNA reads TGTGCCAGTAATCCAGGAGCGGGGGAGCAGTACTTC. The chain is built from TRBV19 and TRBJ2-7, with 7 bases aligning to TRBD2. The CDR3 loop spans 12 amino acids. Germline lookup yields CDR1 LNHDA and CDR2 SQIVND (reference sequence). After removal of 7 bases from V and 7 bases from J, the junction contained 7 bases not matched to a gene.

This sequence joins TRBV5-1 and TRBJ2-7; 11 bases map to TRBD2. V lost 3 bases to trimming and J lost 2 bases; unmatched junction nucleotides: 4. Germline V gene lookup returns CDR1 SGHRS and CDR2 YFSETQ. The CDR3 extends over 15 amino acids. The CDR3 DNA sequence: TGCGCCAGCAGCTCGGGACTAGCGGCTACCTACGAGCAGTACTTC. Its protein product is CASSSGLAATYEQYF.

This clonotype showed up just a few times. V usage is TRBV29-1 and J usage is TRBJ2-7; D may be TRBD1 or TRBD2 (5 bases each). The germline gives CDR1 SQVTM, CDR2 ANQGSEA. The CDR3 consists of 14 residues. V was trimmed by 7 bases and J by 5 bases, leaving 21 bases between them. CDR3 DNA sequence: TGCAGCGCCGACGCCGGGACGGGCAGCGACGAGCAGTACTTC. It specifies CSADAGTGSDEQYF.

The V call is TRBV5-1, the J call TRBJ2-5; 9 bases match TRBD1. V trimming: 4 bases; J trimming: 5 bases; junction bases outside the gene matches: 12. In germline, CDR1 is SGHRS, CDR2 YFSETQ. The CDR3 extends over 16 amino acids. For the CDR3, the DNA is TGCGCCAGCAGCCGCTTGGACAGGGGCGGGGATGAGACCCAGTACTTC. Its protein is CASSRLDRGGDETQYF.

In its sample, this clonotype was seen a few times. The chain recombines TRBV6-5 with TRBJ2-5; D possibly uses TRBD1 or TRBD2 (5 bases each). V was pared by 8 bases and J by 0 bases, with 10 bases between. CDR1 is MNHEY, CDR2 SVGAGI, per germline. The CDR3 is 13 amino acids. CDR3 region: CASQPGHQETQYF. In DNA form, the CDR3 reads TGTGCCAGCCAACCGGGACACCAAGAGACCCAGTACTTC.

This clonotype was recorded a few times. V usage is TRBV7-6 and J usage is TRBJ1-6; the D is unclear. The CDR3 runs 14 residues. Trimming removed 4 bases at V and 7 bases at J, with 11 bases between. CDR1 is SGHVS, CDR2 FNYEAQ, per germline. The CDR3 reads CASSSRDLNSPLHF. Written as DNA, the CDR3 is TGTGCCAGCAGCTCCCGGGATTTAAATTCACCCCTCCACTTT.

V is TRBV4-3 and J is TRBJ2-1; a possible D gene is TRBD2 (6 bases). This CDR3 has 14 residues. Germline V gene lookup returns CDR1 LGHNA and CDR2 YSLEER. Trimming removed 0 bases at V and 8 bases at J, with 11 bases between. The CDR3 DNA sequence: TGCGCCAGCAGCCAAGATCGACTAGATCATGAGCAGTTCTTC. This codes for CASSQDRLDHEQFF.

The genes are TRBV15 and TRBJ2-5; D gene uncertain. The CDR3 is 15 amino acids. The V end lost 3 bases, the J end lost 5 bases, and 16 bases lay between the germline ends. CDR1 LNHNV and CDR2 YYDKDF come from the germline V gene (reference sequence). CDR3 amino acids: CATSRERYPLETQYF. CDR3 DNA sequence: TGTGCCACCAGCAGGGAACGATATCCGTTGGAGACCCAGTACTTC.

The chain couples TRBV7-6 to TRBJ1-5, with D tentatively TRBD1 (5 bases). Germline V CDR1 and CDR2: SGHVS, FNYEAQ. The CDR3 covers 17 residues. V lost 2 bases and J 2 bases, leaving 16 bases between the germline ends. This chain's CDR3 is CASSLIGGQGGNQPQHF. The CDR3, as DNA: TGTGCCAGCAGCTTAATAGGTGGGCAGGGAGGCAATCAGCCCCAGCATTTT.

The rearrangement joins TRBV27 to TRBJ2-5, with TRBD2 identical over 7 bases. CDR3 length equals 15 residues. Per the germline V gene, CDR1 is MNHEY and CDR2 is SMNVEV (reference sequence). The J segment lost 5 bases and the V segment lost 0 bases, leaving 6 bases of the junction unmatched. The CDR3 DNA reads as TGTGCCAGCAGTTTATCGGGGCAGGGAGGGGAGACCCAGTACTTC. This sequence encodes CASSLSGQGGETQYF.

This clonotype has only a few counts. This chain's CDR3 is CASSQVLASDEQFF. CDR3 in DNA: TGCGCCAGCAGCCAAGTTTTAGCAAGCGATGAGCAGTTCTTC. The J gene is TRBJ2-1, the V gene TRBV4-1, with D hard to call. CDR3 size: 14 residues. Germline V gene data show CDR1 as MGHRA and CDR2 as YSYEKL. Trimming removed 1 base from V and 8 bases from J, with 12 bases in between.

V is TRBV5-1 and J is TRBJ2-7; unclear D gene. CDR1 is SGHRS, CDR2 YFSETQ, per germline. The V and J ends lost 4 bases and 2 bases respectively, with 16 bases between them. The CDR3 extends over 15 amino acids. CDR3 nucleotide sequence: TGCGCCAGCAGCCTCCCGGCTAGTGCCCCCTACGAGCAGTACTTC. It specifies CASSLPASAPYEQYF.

The chain links TRBV14 to TRBJ2-1; 9 nucleotides align to TRBD1. Losses at the gene ends were 6 bases for V and 6 bases for J; bases not matched to a gene: 3. This CDR3 contains 13 residues. Germline-derived CDR1 and CDR2 are SGHDN and FVKESK. CDR3 bases: TGTGCCAGCAGGGGACAGGGAGGCAATGAGCAGTTCTTC. It encodes CASRGQGGNEQFF.

This clonotype was seen many times. The gene calls are TRBV13 and TRBJ2-1, with D possibly being TRBD1 (6 bases). Germline-derived CDR1 and CDR2 are PRHDT and FYEKMQ (reference sequence). V was clipped by 6 bases and J by 12 bases, with 21 bases between them. The length of the CDR3 is 14 residues. The CDR3 sequence is CASSRLTGLGGQFF. The DNA for the CDR3 is TGTGCCAGCAGTCGCCTCACAGGGCTAGGCGGGCAGTTCTTC.

In this sample, this clonotype turned up once. The chain couples TRBV12-3 or TRBV12-4 to TRBJ1-4, with no clear D. V lost 3 bases and J lost 6, with 11 bases in between. This CDR3 is 14 amino acids long. CDR3 residues: CASSFGLMDEKLFF. Written as DNA, the CDR3 is TGTGCCAGCAGTTTCGGTTTAATGGATGAAAAACTGTTTTTT.

This clonotype was seen more than once but under ten times. This chain uses TRBV11-2 with TRBJ1-1; D gene unclear. V lost 1 base, J lost 3 bases, and 9 bases lay in between. The V gene's germline CDR1 is SGHAT and CDR2 FQNNGV. CDR3 length equals 14 residues. The CDR3: CASSLAAFYTEAFF. CDR3 sequence (DNA): TGTGCCAGCAGCTTAGCCGCGTTTTACACTGAAGCTTTCTTT.

There are a few counts of this clonotype. DNA for the CDR3: TGTGCCAGCAGTCCTGGCGATTCACCCCTCCACTTT. Its protein is CASSPGDSPLHF. The rearrangement links TRBV9 to TRBJ1-6; D is unresolved. Germline-derived CDR1 and CDR2 are SGDLS and YYNGEE. The CDR3 is 12 residues long. Trimming removed 5 bases from V and 8 bases from J, with 8 bases in between. The full variable domain, in which reference TRBV9 and TRBJ1-6 provide the parts outside the CDR3, is DSGVTQTPKHLITATGQRVTLRCSPRSGDLSVYWYQQSLDQGLQFLIQYYNGEERAKGNILERFSAQQFPDLHSELNLSSLELGDSALYFCASSPGDSPLHFGNGTRLTVT.

This clonotype turned up a few times. The rearrangement links TRBV9 to TRBJ2-3, with TRBD2 matching over 8 bases. Germline loops: CDR1 SGDLS, CDR2 YYNGEE. CDR3 length: 12 amino acids. J was trimmed by 9 bases and V by 4 bases; bases with no gene match: 4. The CDR3 coding sequence is TGTGCCAGCAGCAGATCGGGGGGGACGCAGTATTTT. As protein: CASSRSGGTQYF.

In its sample, this clonotype was seen many times. The chain carries TRBV7-9 and TRBJ2-3, with D uncertain. The germline V and J ends were trimmed by 7 bases and 0 bases, with 23 bases remaining between them. Germline values: CDR1 SEHNR, CDR2 FQNEAQ (reference sequence). The CDR3 length is 18 residues. CDR3: CASNIERPGQVSTDTQYF. CDR3 DNA sequence: TGTGCCAGCAATATCGAACGACCCGGTCAAGTGAGCACAGATACGCAGTATTTT.

This clonotype was seen ten or more times. The chain employs TRBV7-9 and TRBJ2-7, with 8 bases fitting TRBD2. V shed 1 base, J shed 6 bases, and the junction held 5 bases outside the gene matches. Germline values: CDR1 SEHNR, CDR2 FQNEAQ (reference sequence). The CDR3 length is 14 residues. CDR3 protein: CASSLEVAGLEQYF. CDR3 DNA: TGTGCCAGCAGCTTAGAGGTAGCGGGACTCGAGCAGTACTTC.

This clonotype was found a few times. This sequence joins TRBV5-1 and TRBJ1-6; D call uncertain. Germline loops: CDR1 SGHRS, CDR2 YFSETQ. This CDR3 is 15 amino acids long. The V end lost 4 bases, the J end lost 5 bases, and 13 bases lay between the germline ends. The CDR3 spells CASSPGVSNNSPLHF. Written as DNA, the CDR3 is TGCGCCAGCAGCCCCGGGGTGTCGAATAATTCACCCCTCCACTTT.

This clonotype has at least ten counts. The junction and the germline gene differ at one end; a read error may be behind it. The V gene is TRBV5-1, the J gene TRBJ2-7, with 8 bases identical to TRBD1. Germline loops: CDR1 SGHRS, CDR2 YFSETQ. This CDR3 is 13 amino acids long. The CDR3 nucleotides are TGTGCCAGCAGCTCCGGACAGGGCTACGAGCAGTACTTC. It encodes CASSSGQGYEQYF.